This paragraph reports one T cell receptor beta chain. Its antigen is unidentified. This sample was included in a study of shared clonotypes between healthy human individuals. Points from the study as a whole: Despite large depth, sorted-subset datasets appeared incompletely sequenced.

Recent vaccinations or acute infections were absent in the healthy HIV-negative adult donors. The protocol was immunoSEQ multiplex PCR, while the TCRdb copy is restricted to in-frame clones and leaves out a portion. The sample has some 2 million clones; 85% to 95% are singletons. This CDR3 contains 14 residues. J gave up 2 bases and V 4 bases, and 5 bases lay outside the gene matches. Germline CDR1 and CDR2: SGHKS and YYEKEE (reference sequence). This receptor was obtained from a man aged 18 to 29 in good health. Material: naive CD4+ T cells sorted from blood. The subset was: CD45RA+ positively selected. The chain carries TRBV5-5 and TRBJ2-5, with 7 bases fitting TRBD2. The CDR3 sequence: CASSPLAQQETQYF. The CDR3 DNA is TGTGCCAGCAGCCCACTAGCGCAACAAGAGACCCAGTACTTC.